These 18 T cell receptor beta chains came from one sample sequenced in a study of blood T cell repertoires in COVID-19. The repertoire was sequenced with immunoSEQ multiplex PCR; TCRdb's copy has only in-frame clones and lacks some. The data contain 200,000 or so clones, about 85% of them seen just once; the ten biggest clones take up about 2%. The specimen was peripheral blood. The source of these receptors is a man aged 65 to 79 with active or convalescent COVID-19.

The rearrangement joins TRBV19 to TRBJ1-5, with D uncertain. Per the germline V gene, CDR1 is LNHDA and CDR2 is SQIVND (reference sequence). The CDR3 is 13 amino acids. V shed 10 bases and J shed 6 bases, with 16 bases lying between them. The CDR3 sequence: CATAQVAGQPQHF. The CDR3 DNA sequence: TGTGCCACGGCCCAGGTGGCGGGTCAGCCCCAGCATTTT.

The rearrangement joins TRBV27 to TRBJ2-2, with D possibly TRBD2 on 5 matching bases. V lost 3 bases and J 4 bases, leaving 9 bases between the germline ends. From germline, CDR1 is MNHEY and CDR2 SMNVEV (reference sequence). The CDR3 loop spans 14 amino acids. The CDR3 spells CASSFSVSTGELFF. DNA of the CDR3: TGTGCCAGCAGTTTTAGCGTGAGCACCGGGGAGCTGTTTTTT.

The rearrangement links TRBV28 to TRBJ1-1; TRBD1 is a possible D gene (6 bases). CDR3 size: 15 residues. Trimming removed 3 bases at V and 0 bases at J, with 11 bases between. CDR1 and CDR2 (germline): MDHEN, SYDVKM. DNA for the CDR3: TGTGCCAGCAGTTTCCCCCAGGGGATGAACACTGAAGCTTTCTTT. The encoded protein is CASSFPQGMNTEAFF.

This sequence joins TRBV24-1 and TRBJ2-1, with 10 bases aligning to TRBD1. The CDR3 length is 17 residues. Germline values: CDR1 KGHDR, CDR2 SFDVKD. With 5 bases clipped from V and 4 bases from J, the junction kept 10 bases outside the gene matches. As DNA, the CDR3 is TGTGCCACCAGTGCCGAATGGGACAGGGGACGTTACAATGAGCAGTTCTTC. Translated, it gives CATSAEWDRGRYNEQFF.

The V gene is TRBV30, the J gene TRBJ2-1, with TRBD2 matching over 8 bases. Germline V CDR1 and CDR2: GTSNPN, SVGIG (reference sequence). This CDR3 spans 17 amino acids. V lost 0 bases, J lost 0 bases, and 7 bases stayed unmatched. The chain's CDR3 is CAWSVRAGVDSYNEQFF. CDR3 sequence (DNA): TGTGCCTGGAGTGTAAGAGCGGGAGTTGACTCCTACAATGAGCAGTTCTTC.

The genes are TRBV29-1 and TRBJ2-1; D ambiguous. The CDR3 length is 12 residues. V dropped 1 base and J dropped 8 bases, with 9 bases sitting between them. Germline V gene lookup returns CDR1 SQVTM and CDR2 ANQGSEA. The CDR3 bases are TGCAGCGTTGAAGGCCGGAGCGATGAGCAGTTCTTC. This sequence encodes CSVEGRSDEQFF.

This sequence joins TRBV5-4 and TRBJ2-2, with 8 positions matching TRBD1. The J segment lost 2 bases and the V segment lost 4 bases, leaving 4 bases of the junction unmatched. The CDR3 covers 15 residues. Germline V gene lookup returns CDR1 SGHNT and CDR2 YYREEE (reference sequence). CDR3 sequence reads: CASSTTGANTGELFF. Written as DNA, the CDR3 is TGTGCCAGCAGCACGACAGGGGCTAACACCGGGGAGCTGTTTTTT.

The chain links TRBV27 to TRBJ1-4; D perhaps matches TRBD1 (5 bases). This CDR3 has 13 residues. Per the germline V gene, CDR1 is MNHEY and CDR2 is SMNVEV (reference sequence). V shed 3 bases and J shed 13 bases, with 15 bases lying between them. CDR3 nucleotides: TGTGCCAGCAGTTTTGGGACGGGGGGATTACTGTTTTTT. Translated, it gives CASSFGTGGLLFF.

V gene TRBV5-6 combines with J gene TRBJ1-5; weak D call: TRBD1 (5 bases). CDR1 and CDR2 from the germline V gene are SGHDT and YYEEEE. Trimming removed 1 base from V and 6 bases from J, with 14 bases in between. This CDR3 has 15 residues. The CDR3 loop reads CASSLRGVLPQPQHF. In DNA, the CDR3 is TGTGCCAGCAGCTTGCGGGGGGTTTTGCCTCAGCCCCAGCATTTT.

This clone has only one observation. The V call is TRBV4-3, the J call TRBJ1-2, with a possible D match to TRBD1 (5 bases). CDR3 length: 15 residues. V was shortened by 0 bases and J by 3 bases, with 11 bases between the two germline ends. The germline gives CDR1 LGHNA, CDR2 YSLEER. The CDR3 is CASSQDRGRDYGYTF. The CDR3 DNA is TGCGCCAGCAGCCAAGATAGGGGCAGAGACTATGGCTACACCTTC.

This clone occurred once. V is TRBV21-1 and J is TRBJ1-4. TRBV21-1 is a recognized pseudogene. CDR3 size: 16 residues. The CDR3, as DNA: TGTGCCAGCAGCAACCTTGGGCAGCGGAATAATGAAAAACTGTTTTTT. Its protein product is CASSNLGQRNNEKLFF.

The chain is built from TRBV7-8 and TRBJ1-2; D may be TRBD1 (6 bases). Trimming removed 5 bases at V and 7 bases at J, with 14 bases between. The CDR3 spans 13 residues. The germline V gene has CDR1 SGHVS and CDR2 FQNEAQ. This CDR3 reads CASSAQTGLGYTF. CDR3 DNA sequence: TGTGCCAGCAGCGCTCAAACAGGGCTTGGCTACACCTTC.

For this clone: The identical CDR3 is also encoded by other nucleotide sequences in the sample. The chain is built from TRBV28 and TRBJ2-7, with D tentatively TRBD1 (6 bases). The length of the CDR3 is 13 residues. In germline, CDR1 is MDHEN, CDR2 SYDVKM. The ends were cut back, 7 bases at V and 3 bases at J, with 13 bases in the middle. CDR3 amino acids: CASTPGVVYEQYF. CDR3 coding DNA: TGTGCCAGCACGCCAGGGGTCGTCTACGAGCAGTACTTC.

The V gene is TRBV28, the J gene TRBJ1-2, with TRBD1 as a possible D gene (6 bases). Germline V gene lookup returns CDR1 MDHEN and CDR2 SYDVKM. The CDR3 consists of 15 residues. V shed 4 bases and J shed 4 bases, with 16 bases lying between them. The CDR3 coding sequence is TGTGCCAGCAGTTCTTTCACAGGGTACCCCTATGGCTACACCTTC. Its protein product is CASSSFTGYPYGYTF.

This sequence joins TRBV3-1 (or the pseudogene TRBV3-2) and TRBJ1-1, with unresolved D. In germline, CDR1 is LGHDT, CDR2 YNNKEL (reference sequence). V gave up 0 bases and J gave up 1 base, with 9 bases separating them. The CDR3 runs 15 residues. CDR3 in DNA: TGTGCCAGCAGCCAAGAACGGGTAGAGAACACTGAAGCTTTCTTT. It encodes CASSQERVENTEAFF.

The rearrangement joins TRBV6-5 to TRBJ1-5; TRBD1 agrees at 8 bases. Per the germline V gene, CDR1 is MNHEY and CDR2 is SVGAGI. Germline trimming cut 6 bases from V and 3 bases from J; bases unmatched to any gene: 7. This CDR3 has 15 amino acids. The CDR3 sequence is CASRKGQGDNQPQHF. CDR3 in DNA: TGTGCCAGCAGAAAAGGACAGGGAGACAATCAGCCCCAGCATTTT.

This chain links TRBV7-2 with TRBJ2-3; 13 nucleotides align to TRBD2. Per germline, CDR1 SGHTA and CDR2 FQGNSA. The J segment lost 4 bases and the V segment lost 0 bases, leaving 7 bases of the junction unmatched. There are 18 residues in the CDR3. CDR3 in DNA: TGTGCCAGCAGCTTAGCCGGGACTAGCGGGATCTCGCCAGATACGCAGTATTTT. Amino acids: CASSLAGTSGISPDTQYF.

The chain links TRBV6-4 to TRBJ2-5; maybe TRBD2 (5 bases). Germline CDR1 MRHNA, CDR2 SNTAGT. The CDR3 runs 13 residues. V lost 7 bases to trimming and J lost 3 bases, with 12 bases between them. CDR3 in DNA: TGTGCCAGCAAAAGAGGGCCCAAAGAGACCCAGTACTTC. Translating it yields CASKRGPKETQYF.